These 15 T cell receptor beta chains were all obtained from the same sample, sequenced in a study of blood T cell repertoires in COVID-19. TCRdb keeps only in-frame clones here, not all; method: immunoSEQ multiplex PCR. This sample has about 100,000 clones, with roughly 86% found just once. Material: peripheral blood. The receptor source for this set is a woman between 55 and 75 years old with acute or convalescent COVID-19.

The chain carries TRBV3-1 (or the pseudogene TRBV3-2) and TRBJ1-3; 10 positions match TRBD1. Germline trimming cut 1 base from V and 8 bases from J; bases unmatched to any gene: 14. Per germline, CDR1 LGHDT and CDR2 YNNKEL (reference sequence). The CDR3 totals 18 residues. Here the CDR3 DNA reads TGTGCCAGCAGCCAAGGCAAAGGGGACCGGGACAGGGGTGACACCATATATTTT. Its protein is CASSQGKGDRDRGDTIYF.

The chain has TRBV3-1 (or the pseudogene TRBV3-2) and TRBJ2-1; possible D gene TRBD2, 6 bases. This CDR3 is built from 13 residues. From germline, CDR1 is LGHDT and CDR2 YNNKEL (reference sequence). V lost 3 bases and J lost 7, with 10 bases in between. The CDR3 sequence is CASSQLAVNEQFF. CDR3 nucleotides: TGTGCCAGCAGCCAGTTAGCGGTTAATGAGCAGTTCTTC.

This chain connects TRBV28 to TRBJ2-5; possible D gene TRBD2, 6 bases. Trimming shortened V by 7 bases and J by 5 bases, and 14 bases separated the two germline ends. The CDR3 loop spans 13 amino acids. Germline loops: CDR1 MDHEN, CDR2 SYDVKM. CDR3 coding DNA: TGTGCCAGCAATTCTGGGAGGACGGAGACCCAGTACTTC. It codes for CASNSGRTETQYF.

The CDR3 DNA is TGTGCCTGGAGCTTACAGGGGGTGGAAGCTTTCTTT. It specifies CAWSLQGVEAFF. J is TRBJ1-1 and V is TRBV30; 8 bases fit TRBD1. The CDR3 length is 12 residues. Germline V gene lookup returns CDR1 GTSNPN and CDR2 SVGIG (reference sequence). Germline trimming cut 3 bases from V and 8 bases from J; bases unmatched to any gene: 5.

The rearrangement links TRBV5-3 to TRBJ2-7; D gene ambiguous. TRBV5-3 is flagged as an ORF with uncertain function. Between the trimmed V and J ends, which lost 0 bases and 2 bases, there was a span of 12 bases. CDR3 length: 15 residues. The CDR3 protein is CARSLGPAAAYEQYF. In DNA, the CDR3 is TGTGCCAGAAGCTTGGGGCCGGCGGCTGCCTACGAGCAGTACTTC.

The V gene is TRBV9, the J gene TRBJ1-6, with 9 nucleotides matching TRBD1. Unmatched junction bases numbered 5, after V lost 3 bases and J lost 10 bases. Germline CDR1 is SGDLS and CDR2 is YYNGEE. CDR3 length equals 14 residues. The CDR3 spells CASSARQGGSPLHF. The CDR3, as DNA: TGTGCCAGCAGCGCCAGACAGGGGGGGTCACCCCTCCACTTT.

This rearrangement joins TRBV14 to TRBJ2-3, with 8 bases that match TRBD1. Germline CDR1 SGHDN, CDR2 FVKESK. CDR3 length equals 17 residues. V gave up 4 bases and J gave up 2 bases; unmatched junction bases: 11. The CDR3 here is CASSPGVGTGYTDTQYF. Written as DNA, the CDR3 is TGTGCCAGCAGCCCTGGGGTCGGGACAGGTTACACAGATACGCAGTATTTT.

The chain combines TRBV6-5 with TRBJ1-1, with a possible D match to TRBD1 (5 bases). Trimming removed 4 bases from V and 3 bases from J, with 18 bases in between. The CDR3 is made up of 16 amino acids. The germline V gene has CDR1 MNHEY and CDR2 SVGAGI. Here the CDR3 reads CASSSESGIRYTEAFF. DNA for the CDR3: TGTGCCAGCAGTTCCGAGTCAGGGATAAGGTACACTGAAGCTTTCTTT.

DNA for the CDR3: TGTGCCAGCAGGCAACTAGCGCAGGCGTCGGGCGAGCAGTACGTC. Residues: CASRQLAQASGEQYV. The chain combines TRBV6-5 with TRBJ2-7; 7 bases line up with TRBD2. The CDR3 length is 15 residues. Germline CDR1 and CDR2: MNHEY and SVGAGI. V dropped 6 bases and J dropped 6; count of bases not matched to a gene: 14.

The chain links TRBV5-4 to TRBJ1-4, with D unclear. CDR1 and CDR2 from the germline V gene are SGHNT and YYREEE (reference sequence). V gave up 0 bases and J gave up 8 bases, with 8 bases separating them. CDR3 length: 13 amino acids. CDR3 in DNA: TGTGCCAGCAGCTTGGGTGTAGAGGAAAAACTGTTTTTT. As protein: CASSLGVEEKLFF.

V usage is TRBV11-2 and J usage is TRBJ1-2; maybe TRBD1 (5 bases). The V gene's germline CDR1 is SGHAT and CDR2 FQNNGV. The ends were cut back, 3 bases at V and 7 bases at J, with 9 bases in the middle. This CDR3 contains 12 residues. This chain's CDR3 is CASSFNRFGYTF. The CDR3 DNA follows: TGTGCCAGCAGCTTCAACAGGTTTGGCTACACCTTC.

The CDR3 reads CASSPPGRPDNEQFF. The CDR3 nucleotides read TGTGCCAGCAGCCCCCCAGGAAGACCGGACAATGAGCAGTTCTTC. This chain links TRBV7-2 with TRBJ2-1; no definite D call. CDR1 and CDR2 from the germline V gene are SGHTA and FQGNSA. Trimming pared 5 bases from V and 5 bases from J, leaving 16 bases between. The CDR3 is 15 amino acids.

This chain connects TRBV19 to TRBJ2-5; TRBD2 matches 7 bases. The length of the CDR3 is 15 residues. The germline CDR1 and CDR2 sequences are LNHDA and SQIVND (reference sequence). Trimming at V came to 5 bases and at J to 3 bases, leaving 9 bases not matched to a gene. The CDR3 DNA sequence: TGTGCCAGTAGTGCGGGGGTGTTCACGGAAGAGACCCAGTACTTC. Protein product: CASSAGVFTEETQYF.

This clone has a handful of counts. The V and J genes are TRBV7-3 and TRBJ1-2; a weak D match, TRBD1 (6 bases). There are 14 residues in the CDR3. CDR1 is SGHTA and CDR2 is FQGTGA in the germline V gene. V was clipped by 1 base and J by 7 bases, with 13 bases between them. The CDR3 DNA is TGTGCCAGCAGCTTAAATTCTGGGGGCGGTGGCTACACCTTC. It codes for CASSLNSGGGGYTF.

The genes are TRBV15 and TRBJ2-3; D is unclear. The germline V gene encodes CDR1 LNHNV and CDR2 YYDKDF (reference sequence). The CDR3 is made up of 15 amino acids. V lost 5 bases, J lost 0 bases, and 12 bases lay in between. The CDR3 nucleotides read TGTGCCACCAGCCCAGCGACTCCCAGCACAGATACGCAGTATTTT. Protein sequence: CATSPATPSTDTQYF.